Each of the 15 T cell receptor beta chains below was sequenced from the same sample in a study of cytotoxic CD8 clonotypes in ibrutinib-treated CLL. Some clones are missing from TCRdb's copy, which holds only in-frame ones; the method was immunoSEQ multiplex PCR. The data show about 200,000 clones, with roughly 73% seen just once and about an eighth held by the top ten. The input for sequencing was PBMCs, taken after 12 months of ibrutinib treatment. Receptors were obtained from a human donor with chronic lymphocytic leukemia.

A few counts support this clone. CDR3 sequence: CASSLQSRQGSGGAFF. The CDR3 DNA sequence: TGTGCCAGCAGCTTACAGTCCCGGCAGGGCAGTGGGGGAGCTTTCTTT. The gene calls are TRBV7-6 and TRBJ1-1; weak D call: TRBD1 (5 bases). Germline values: CDR1 SGHVS, CDR2 FNYEAQ. This CDR3 contains 16 residues. Trimming shortened V by 2 bases and J by 10 bases, and 23 bases separated the two germline ends.

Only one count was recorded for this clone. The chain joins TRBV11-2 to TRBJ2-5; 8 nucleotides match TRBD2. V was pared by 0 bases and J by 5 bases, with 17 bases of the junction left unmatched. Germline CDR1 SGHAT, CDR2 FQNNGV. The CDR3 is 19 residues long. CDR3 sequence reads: CASSLDGRLAGPGRETQYF. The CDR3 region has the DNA TGTGCCAGCAGCTTAGATGGGCGTCTAGCGGGCCCCGGCAGGGAGACCCAGTACTTC.

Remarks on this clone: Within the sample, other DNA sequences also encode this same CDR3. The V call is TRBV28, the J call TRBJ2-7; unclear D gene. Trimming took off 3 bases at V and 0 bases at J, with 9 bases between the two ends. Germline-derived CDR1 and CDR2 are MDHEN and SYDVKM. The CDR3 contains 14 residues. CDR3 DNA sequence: TGTGCCAGCAGTTTCGCACCGAGCTCCTACGAGCAGTACTTC. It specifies CASSFAPSSYEQYF.

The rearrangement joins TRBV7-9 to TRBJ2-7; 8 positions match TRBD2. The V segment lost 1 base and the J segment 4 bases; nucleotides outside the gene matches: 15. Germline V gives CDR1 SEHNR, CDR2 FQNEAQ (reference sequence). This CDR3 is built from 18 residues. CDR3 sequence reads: CASSLGAGFGLAGYEQYF. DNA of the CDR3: TGTGCCAGCAGCTTAGGGGCAGGGTTTGGCCTAGCGGGTTACGAGCAGTACTTC.

This chain's CDR3 is CASSSQNDYEQYF. The DNA of the CDR3 is TGTGCCAGCAGCAGTCAAAACGACTACGAGCAGTACTTC. V gene TRBV6-5 combines with J gene TRBJ2-7; the D is unclear. V was trimmed by 6 bases and J by 3 bases, leaving 12 bases between them. CDR1 is MNHEY, CDR2 SVGAGI, per germline. This CDR3 has 13 residues.

This CDR3 reads CAWSAPVGWGNTIYF. CDR3 in DNA: TGTGCCTGGAGTGCCCCAGTGGGTTGGGGAAACACCATATATTTT. The chain combines TRBV30 with TRBJ1-3; D remains ambiguous. This CDR3 region has 15 residues. Trimming removed 1 base from V and 4 bases from J, with 14 bases in between. Germline V gives CDR1 GTSNPN, CDR2 SVGIG (reference sequence).

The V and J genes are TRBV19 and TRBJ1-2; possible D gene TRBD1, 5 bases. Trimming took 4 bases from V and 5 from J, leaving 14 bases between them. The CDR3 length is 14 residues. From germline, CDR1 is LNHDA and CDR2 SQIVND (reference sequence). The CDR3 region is CASSSRVSEYGYTF. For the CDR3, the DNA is TGTGCCAGTAGTAGCAGGGTTTCGGAATATGGCTACACCTTC.

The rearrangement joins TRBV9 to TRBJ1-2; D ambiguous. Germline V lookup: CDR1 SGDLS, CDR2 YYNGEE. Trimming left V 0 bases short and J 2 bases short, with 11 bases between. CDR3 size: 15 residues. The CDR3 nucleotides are TGTGCCAGCAGCGTAGCACTTACGCCCAACTATGGCTACACCTTC. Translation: CASSVALTPNYGYTF.

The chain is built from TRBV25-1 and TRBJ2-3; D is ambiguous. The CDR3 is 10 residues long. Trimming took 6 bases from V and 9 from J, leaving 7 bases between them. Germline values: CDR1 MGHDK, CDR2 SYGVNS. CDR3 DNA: TGTGCCAGCAGAGCACCAACGCAGTATTTT. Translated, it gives CASRAPTQYF.

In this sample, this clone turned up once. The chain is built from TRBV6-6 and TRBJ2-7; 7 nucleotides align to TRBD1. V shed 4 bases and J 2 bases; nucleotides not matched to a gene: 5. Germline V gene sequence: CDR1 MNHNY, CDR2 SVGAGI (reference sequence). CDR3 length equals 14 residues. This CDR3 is CASSSAGTAYEQYF. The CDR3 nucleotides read TGTGCCAGCAGTTCCGCCGGGACAGCCTACGAGCAGTACTTC.

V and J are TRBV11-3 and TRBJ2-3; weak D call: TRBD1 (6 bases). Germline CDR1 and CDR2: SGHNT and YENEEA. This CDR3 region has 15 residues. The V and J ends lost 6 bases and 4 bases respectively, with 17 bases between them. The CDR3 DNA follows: TGTGCCAGCAGTGAAGCCTCAGGGGCCGCAGATACGCAGTATTTT. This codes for CASSEASGAADTQYF.

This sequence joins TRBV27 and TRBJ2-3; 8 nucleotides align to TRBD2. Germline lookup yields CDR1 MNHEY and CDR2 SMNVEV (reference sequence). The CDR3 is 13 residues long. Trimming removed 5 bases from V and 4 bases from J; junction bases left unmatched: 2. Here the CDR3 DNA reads TGTGCCAGCAGTGGACTAGCAGCAGATACGCAGTATTTT. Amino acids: CASSGLAADTQYF.

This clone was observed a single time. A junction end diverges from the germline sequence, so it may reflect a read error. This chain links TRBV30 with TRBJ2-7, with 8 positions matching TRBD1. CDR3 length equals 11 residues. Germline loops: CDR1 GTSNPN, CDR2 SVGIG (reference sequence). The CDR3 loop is CAWRAGGTLNF. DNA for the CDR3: TGTGCCTGGAGGGCAGGGGGCACTCTGAACTTC. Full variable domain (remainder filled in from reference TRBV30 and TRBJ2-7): SQTIHQWPATLVQPVGSPLSLECTVEGTSNPNLYWYRQAAGRGLQLLFYSVGIGQISSEVPQNLSASRPQDRQFILSSKKLLLSDSGFYLCAWRAGGTLNFGPGTRLTVT.

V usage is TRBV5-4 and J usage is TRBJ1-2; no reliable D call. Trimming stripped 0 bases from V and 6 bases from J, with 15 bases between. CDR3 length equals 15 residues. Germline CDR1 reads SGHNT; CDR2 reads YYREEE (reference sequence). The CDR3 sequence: CASSLGVDGRDGYTF. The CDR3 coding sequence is TGTGCCAGCAGCTTGGGGGTCGACGGCCGGGATGGCTACACCTTC.

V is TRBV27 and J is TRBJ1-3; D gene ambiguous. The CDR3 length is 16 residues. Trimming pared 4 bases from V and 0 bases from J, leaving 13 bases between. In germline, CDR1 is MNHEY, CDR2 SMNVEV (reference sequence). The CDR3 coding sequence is TGTGCCAGCAGTTCATCAGGACTGAACTCTGGAAACACCATATATTTT. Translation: CASSSSGLNSGNTIYF.